This TCR beta chain appears in the sequencing data of a study of molecular identifiers for immune sequencing clone quantification. Study as a whole: Across replicate runs, RNA obtained from approximately 20,000 or 100,000 naive CD8 cells was divided into five, with four undergoing sequencing. Study results and limitations: The study reportedly detected spiked Jurkat TCR RNA from one cell among some 1 million naive cells.

Naive CD8 T cells were picked out by sorting for CD8+CD4-CCR7+CD45RA+. Germline values: CDR1 SQVTM, CDR2 ANQGSEA. This CDR3 has 15 amino acids. V lost 8 bases, J lost 2 bases, and 22 bases lay in between. This clonotype was observed many times. The target antigen is unknown. Listed TCR primers, together with previously described methods, were used for the bulk TCR libraries. MiXCR, run by TCRdb on the PCR reads, gives a single entry per CDR3 protein. The sample includes over 600,000 distinct CDR3 sequences, just under 20% of them seen just once. The sequenced sample was naive CD8+ T cells from blood, with Jurkat cell RNA spiked in. Specified subset: FACS-sorted CD8+CD4-CCR7+CD45RA+ naive T cells. The gene calls are TRBV29-1 and TRBJ2-7; tentatively, D is TRBD1 (6 bases). The receptor's source is a human donor in good health. Some libraries in this study had Jurkat cell RNA spiked in. The CDR3 bases are TGCAGCTTTGGATCCCCTTCAGGGGACCCCTACGAGCAGTACTTC. It encodes CSFGSPSGDPYEQYF.